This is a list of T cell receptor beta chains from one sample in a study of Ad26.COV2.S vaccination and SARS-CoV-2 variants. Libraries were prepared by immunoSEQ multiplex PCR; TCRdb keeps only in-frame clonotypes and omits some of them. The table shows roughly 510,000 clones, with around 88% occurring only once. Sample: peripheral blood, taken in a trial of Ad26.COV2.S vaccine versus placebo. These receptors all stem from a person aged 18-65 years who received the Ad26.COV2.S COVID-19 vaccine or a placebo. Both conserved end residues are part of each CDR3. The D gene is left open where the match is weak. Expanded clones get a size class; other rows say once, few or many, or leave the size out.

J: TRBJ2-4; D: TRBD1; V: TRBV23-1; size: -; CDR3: CASSQSPSNDRGYGYDRENIQYF; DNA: TGCGCCAGCAGTCAATCTCCCTCTAACGACAGGGGGTATGGCTACGATCGTGAAAACATTCAGTACTTC
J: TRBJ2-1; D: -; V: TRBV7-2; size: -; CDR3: CASSLRLGSVSSSYNEQFF; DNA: TGTGCCAGCAGCTTAAGACTGGGCAGCGTATCTAGCTCCTACAATGAGCAGTTCTTC
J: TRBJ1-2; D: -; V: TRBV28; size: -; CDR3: CASSLGGMVGYTF; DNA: TGTGCCAGCAGCTTAGGGGGAATGGTTGGCTACACCTTC
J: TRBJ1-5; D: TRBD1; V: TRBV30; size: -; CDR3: CAWRTGPNQPQHF; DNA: TGTGCCTGGAGGACAGGGCCAAACCAGCCCCAGCATTTT
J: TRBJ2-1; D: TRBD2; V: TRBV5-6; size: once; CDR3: CASSPGLAGGYNEQFF; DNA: TGTGCCAGCAGCCCAGGACTAGCGGGAGGCTACAATGAGCAGTTCTTC
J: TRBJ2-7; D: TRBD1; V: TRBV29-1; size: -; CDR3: CSVGDRAYEQYF; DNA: TGCAGCGTTGGGGACAGGGCCTACGAGCAGTACTTC
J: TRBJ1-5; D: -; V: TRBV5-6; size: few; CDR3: CASSPGNGQPQHF; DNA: TGTGCCAGCAGCCCTGGGAATGGTCAGCCCCAGCATTTT
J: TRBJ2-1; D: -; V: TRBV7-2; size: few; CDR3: CASSSMNPGVEQFF; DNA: TGTGCCAGCAGCTCAATGAACCCAGGGGTCGAGCAGTTCTTC
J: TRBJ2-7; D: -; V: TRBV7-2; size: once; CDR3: CASSLASFRGAYEQYF; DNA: TGTGCCAGCAGCTTAGCTTCTTTCAGGGGGGCCTACGAGCAGTACTTC
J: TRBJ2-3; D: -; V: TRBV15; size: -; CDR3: CATSRDLGDTQYF; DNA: TGTGCCACCAGCAGAGACCTGGGGGATACGCAGTATTTT
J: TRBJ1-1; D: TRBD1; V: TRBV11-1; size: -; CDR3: CASSGGTGVNTEAFF; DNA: TGTGCCAGCAGCGGGGGGACAGGGGTGAACACTGAAGCTTTCTTT
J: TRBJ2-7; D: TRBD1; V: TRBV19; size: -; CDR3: CASSPGTGPYEQYF; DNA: TGTGCCAGTAGTCCCGGGACAGGGCCCTACGAGCAGTACTTC
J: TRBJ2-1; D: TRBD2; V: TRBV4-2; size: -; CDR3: CASSLSGRDHNEQFF; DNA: TGTGCCAGCAGCCTTAGCGGGAGGGATCACAATGAGCAGTTCTTC
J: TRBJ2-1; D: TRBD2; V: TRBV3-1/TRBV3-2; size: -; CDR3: CASSPGLAGLGQFF; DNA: TGTGCCAGCAGTCCGGGACTAGCGGGACTAGGGCAGTTCTTC
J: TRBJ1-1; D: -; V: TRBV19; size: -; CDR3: CASGRLDEAFF; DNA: TGTGCCAGTGGAAGGCTGGATGAAGCTTTCTTT
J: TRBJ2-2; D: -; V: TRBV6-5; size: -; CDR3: CASSHYTGELFF; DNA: TGTGCCAGCAGTCATTATACCGGGGAGCTGTTTTTT
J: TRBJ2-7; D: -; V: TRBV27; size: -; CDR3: CASMRMGGEQYF; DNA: TGTGCCAGCATGCGAATGGGGGGCGAGCAGTACTTC
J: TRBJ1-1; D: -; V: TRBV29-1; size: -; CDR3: CSVRAGAGNTEAFF; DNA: TGCAGCGTTAGGGCAGGGGCGGGGAACACTGAAGCTTTCTTT
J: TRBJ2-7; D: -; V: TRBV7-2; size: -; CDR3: CASSVRHEQYF; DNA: TGTGCCAGCAGCGTTAGGCACGAGCAGTACTTC
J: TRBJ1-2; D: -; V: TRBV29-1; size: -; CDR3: CSVLGLIYGYTF; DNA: TGCAGCGTATTAGGTTTAATCTATGGCTACACCTTC
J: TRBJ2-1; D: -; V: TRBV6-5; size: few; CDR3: CASGPRTQQFF; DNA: TGTGCCAGCGGCCCTCGGACCCAGCAGTTCTTC
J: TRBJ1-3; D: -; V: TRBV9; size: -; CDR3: CATEGRFRTDKGNTIYF; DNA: TGTGCCACCGAGGGGAGGTTCCGGACAGATAAAGGAAACACCATATATTTT
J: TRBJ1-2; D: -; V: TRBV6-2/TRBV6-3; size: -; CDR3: CASSFGTVDGYTF; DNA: TGTGCCAGCAGTTTCGGGACTGTCGATGGCTACACCTTC
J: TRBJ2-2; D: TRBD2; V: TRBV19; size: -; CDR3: CASSILAGVINGELFF; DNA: TGTGCCAGTAGTATACTAGCGGGAGTAATCAACGGGGAGCTGTTTTTT
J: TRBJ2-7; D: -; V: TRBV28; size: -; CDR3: CASTGTFDEQYF; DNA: TGTGCCAGCACTGGGACTTTCGACGAGCAGTACTTC
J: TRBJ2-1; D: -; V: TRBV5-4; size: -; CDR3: CASSLQTSNGNEQFF; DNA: TGTGCCAGCAGCTTGCAAACTAGTAACGGCAATGAGCAGTTCTTC
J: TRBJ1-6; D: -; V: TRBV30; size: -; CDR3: CAWRKTVGGYSPLHF; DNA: TGTGCCTGGAGGAAAACTGTTGGGGGTTATTCACCCCTCCACTTT
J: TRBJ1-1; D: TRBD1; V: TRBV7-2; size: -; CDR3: CASSQGARTEAFF; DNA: TGTGCCAGCAGCCAGGGGGCGCGGACTGAAGCTTTCTTT
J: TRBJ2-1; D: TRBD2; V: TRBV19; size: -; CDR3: CASSRVAGGGSYNEQFF; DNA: TGTGCCAGTAGTAGGGTAGCGGGAGGGGGATCCTACAATGAGCAGTTCTTC
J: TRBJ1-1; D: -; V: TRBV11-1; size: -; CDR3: CASSLFPGGGEAFF; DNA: TGTGCCAGCAGCTTATTCCCGGGCGGCGGTGAAGCTTTCTTT
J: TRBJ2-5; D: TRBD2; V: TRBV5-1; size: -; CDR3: CASSLYAGGVVETQYF; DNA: TGCGCCAGCAGCTTGTATGCGGGGGGTGTGGTTGAGACCCAGTACTTC
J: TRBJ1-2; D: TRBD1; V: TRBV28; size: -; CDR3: CASSRGQGPNYGYTF; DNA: TGTGCCAGCAGCCGAGGACAGGGACCTAACTATGGCTACACCTTC
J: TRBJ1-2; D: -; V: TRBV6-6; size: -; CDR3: CASSIPGDYGYTF; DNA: TGTGCCAGCAGCATACCGGGGGACTATGGCTACACCTTC
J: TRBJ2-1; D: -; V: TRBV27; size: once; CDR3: CASTSFRAAGTSGEQFF; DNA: TGTGCCAGTACCTCTTTCCGGGCGGCCGGGACCTCGGGTGAGCAGTTCTTC
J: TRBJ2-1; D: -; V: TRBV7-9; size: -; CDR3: CASSTRRSSYNEQFF; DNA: TGTGCCAGCAGCACCCGTAGGAGCTCCTACAATGAGCAGTTCTTC
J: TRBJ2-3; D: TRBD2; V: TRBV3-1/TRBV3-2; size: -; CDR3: CASSRLAGTDTQYF; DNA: TGTGCCAGCAGTCGACTAGCAGGCACAGATACGCAGTATTTT
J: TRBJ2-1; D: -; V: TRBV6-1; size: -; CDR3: CASSEWVPFYNEQFF; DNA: TGTGCCAGCAGTGAGTGGGTCCCCTTCTACAATGAGCAGTTCTTC
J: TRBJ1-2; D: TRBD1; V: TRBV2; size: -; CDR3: CASIPDRVPNYGYTF; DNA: TGTGCCAGCATTCCCGACAGGGTGCCTAACTATGGCTACACCTTC
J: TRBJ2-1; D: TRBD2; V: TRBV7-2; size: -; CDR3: CASSFSAGGLSGNEQFF; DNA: TGTGCCAGCAGCTTCTCTGCGGGAGGGCTCTCGGGGAATGAGCAGTTCTTC